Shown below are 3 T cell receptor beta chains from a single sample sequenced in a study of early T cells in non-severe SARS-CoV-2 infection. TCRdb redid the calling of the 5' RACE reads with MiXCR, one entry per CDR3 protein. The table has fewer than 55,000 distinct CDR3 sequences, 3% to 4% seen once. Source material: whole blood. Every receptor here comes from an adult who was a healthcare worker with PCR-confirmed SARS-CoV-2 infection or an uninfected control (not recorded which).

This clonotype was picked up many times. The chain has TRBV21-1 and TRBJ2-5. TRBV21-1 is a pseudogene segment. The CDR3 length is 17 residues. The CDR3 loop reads CASSVHQLLKGQETQYF. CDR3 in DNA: TGTGCCAGCAGCGTGCACCAACTGCTGAAAGGCCAAGAGACCCAGTACTTC.

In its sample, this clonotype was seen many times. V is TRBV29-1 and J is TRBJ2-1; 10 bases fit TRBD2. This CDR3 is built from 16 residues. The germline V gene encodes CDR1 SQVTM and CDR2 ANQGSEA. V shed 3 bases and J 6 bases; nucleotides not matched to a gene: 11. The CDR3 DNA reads TGCAGCGTTGATCCACGCCGGACTAGCGGAGGCAATGAGCAGTTCTTC. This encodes CSVDPRRTSGGNEQFF.

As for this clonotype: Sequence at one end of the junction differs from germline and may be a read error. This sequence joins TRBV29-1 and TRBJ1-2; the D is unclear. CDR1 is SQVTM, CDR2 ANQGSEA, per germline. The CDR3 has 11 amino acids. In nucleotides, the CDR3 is TGCAGCGTAGAAGGCCTCTATGGCTACACCTTC. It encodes CSVEGLYGYTF.